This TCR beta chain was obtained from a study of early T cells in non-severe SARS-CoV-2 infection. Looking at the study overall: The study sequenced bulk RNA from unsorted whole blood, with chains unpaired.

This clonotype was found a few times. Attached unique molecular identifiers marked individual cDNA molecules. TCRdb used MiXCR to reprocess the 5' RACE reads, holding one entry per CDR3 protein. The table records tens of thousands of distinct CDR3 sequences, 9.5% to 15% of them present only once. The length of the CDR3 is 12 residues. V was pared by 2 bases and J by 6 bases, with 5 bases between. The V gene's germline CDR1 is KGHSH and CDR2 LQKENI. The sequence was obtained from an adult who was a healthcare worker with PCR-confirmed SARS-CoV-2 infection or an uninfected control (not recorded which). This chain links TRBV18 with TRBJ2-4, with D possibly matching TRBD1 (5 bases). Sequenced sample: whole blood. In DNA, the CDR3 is TGTGCCAGCTCACCAGACAGAAACATTCAGTACTTC. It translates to CASSPDRNIQYF.